Listed here are 10 T cell receptor beta chains from one sample, sequenced in a study of shared clonotypes between healthy human individuals. Libraries were prepared by immunoSEQ multiplex PCR; TCRdb keeps only in-frame clonotypes and omits some of them. Of 2,500,000 or so clones detected, roughly 92% appear once; the ten largest clones hold roughly 0.13%. The sample was naive CD4+ T cells sorted from blood. The sample's subset: CD45RA+ positively selected. These receptors were obtained from a man aged 18 to 30 in good health.

The V gene is TRBV15, the J gene TRBJ2-5; TRBD2 agrees at 14 bases. J lost 4 bases, V lost 5 bases, and 6 bases had no gene match. The CDR3 is made up of 16 amino acids. The germline CDR1 and CDR2 sequences are LNHNV and YYDKDF (reference sequence). CDR3 sequence (DNA): TGTGCCACCAGCCCCCCCGGGACTAGCGGGAGAGAGACCCAGTACTTC. Translating gives CATSPPGTSGRETQYF. Full variable domain (missing parts from reference TRBV15 and TRBJ2-5): DAMVIQNPRYQVTQFGKPVTLSCSQTLNHNVMYWYQQKSSQAPKLLFHYYDKDFNNEADTPDNFQSRRPNTSFCFLDIRSPGLGDTAMYLCATSPPGTSGRETQYFGPGTRLLVL.

V usage is TRBV5-3 and J usage is TRBJ2-6, with D possibly called TRBD1 or TRBD2 (6 bases each). TRBV5-3 is flagged as an ORF with uncertain function. The CDR3 sequence is 19 residues long. V dropped 4 bases and J dropped 0 bases, with 20 bases sitting between them. CDR3 sequence (DNA): TGTGCCAGAAGCCCCCGCGGATGGGGGGCCTTCTCTGGGGCCAACGTCCTGACTTTC. Residues: CARSPRGWGAFSGANVLTF.

The count of this clone is one. The chain carries TRBV6-1 and TRBJ1-2, with D perhaps TRBD1 (5 bases). The CDR3 is 15 residues long. Trimming shortened V by 5 bases and J by 4 bases, and 17 bases separated the two germline ends. Germline V gives CDR1 MNHNS, CDR2 SASEGT. Here the CDR3 reads CASSTTWQGGYGYTF. The CDR3 DNA follows: TGTGCCAGCAGTACCACTTGGCAGGGCGGCTATGGCTACACCTTC.

In the case of this clone: The same CDR3 arises from other DNA sequences in this sample as well. The chain is built from TRBV2 and TRBJ2-3; 7 bases align to TRBD1. This CDR3 has 14 residues. The V gene's germline CDR1 is SNHLY and CDR2 FYNNEI. The V segment lost 7 bases and the J segment 4 bases; nucleotides outside the gene matches: 8. The CDR3 DNA reads as TGTGCCAGCATCAAGACAGGGAGCCCAGATACGCAGTATTTT. As protein: CASIKTGSPDTQYF.

V usage is TRBV7-9 and J usage is TRBJ1-4, with no clear D. This CDR3 contains 15 residues. Per germline, CDR1 SEHNR and CDR2 FQNEAQ (reference sequence). Deletions cut 0 bases from V and 4 bases from J, with 9 bases between. The CDR3 spells CASSLAPGVNEKLFF. CDR3 in DNA: TGTGCCAGCAGCTTAGCGCCGGGAGTTAATGAAAAACTGTTTTTT.

The V call is TRBV10-2, the J call TRBJ2-3; D is tentatively TRBD1 or TRBD2 (5 bases each). This CDR3 is built from 13 residues. CDR1 and CDR2 (germline): WSHSY, SAAADI. Trimming cost V 8 bases and J 1 base, with 10 bases left between them. The CDR3 sequence is CASCRDGTDTQYF. The CDR3 DNA reads as TGCGCCAGCTGTCGGGACGGCACAGATACGCAGTATTTT.

V usage is TRBV23-1 and J usage is TRBJ2-7; D perhaps matches TRBD2 (5 bases). TRBV23-1 is known as an ORF, though its function is uncertain. The CDR3 length is 13 residues. The V and J ends lost 7 bases and 2 bases respectively, with 12 bases between them. The CDR3 DNA reads as TGCGCCAGCACTCGGACTGTTACCTACGAGCAGTACTTC. It is translated as CASTRTVTYEQYF.

The chain links TRBV4-1 to TRBJ1-2; D remains ambiguous. This CDR3 has 15 amino acids. Germline assignment: CDR1 MGHRA and CDR2 YSYEKL. Trimming removed 1 base at V and 1 base at J, with 10 bases between. CDR3: CASSQGATLNYGYTF. The CDR3 region has the DNA TGCGCCAGCAGCCAAGGGGCAACTCTTAACTATGGCTACACCTTC.

J is TRBJ1-3 and V is TRBV7-8; no definite D call. With 3 bases removed from V and 0 bases from J, the gap between germline ends came to 12 bases. The CDR3 loop spans 16 amino acids. The germline gives CDR1 SGHVS, CDR2 FQNEAQ. CDR3 DNA: TGTGCCAGCAGCTTCGGCGTCAGGAGCTCTGGAAACACCATATATTTT. Translating it yields CASSFGVRSSGNTIYF.

CDR3 bases: TGTGCCAGCACTTCAGGGACAGTCGCCTACGAGCAGTACTTC. Translating gives CASTSGTVAYEQYF. The V and J genes are TRBV2 and TRBJ2-7, with 7 bases lining up with TRBD1. V dropped 7 bases and J dropped 2; count of bases not matched to a gene: 8. The CDR3 consists of 14 residues. CDR1 SNHLY and CDR2 FYNNEI come from the germline V gene.